Given below is one T cell receptor (beta chain) in context. The clone's antigen remains unknown. No qualities accompany the bases; no much larger clone lies one base away. This sample was included in a study of blood T cell repertoires in COVID-19 (dated by TCRdb to about 2020). For context, the study as a whole: Collaborator samples came from the United States, Italy and Spain and covered acute and convalescent phases of COVID-19. The material from the prospective study consisted of cDNA or gDNA derived from T cells, B-cell-depleted T cells, or PBMCs. The dataset comprised deeply sampled blood TCRbeta repertoires from subjects exposed to, actively infected with, or recovered from COVID-19. The repertoires were released in a freely available public database intended as a resource for research on the immune response to SARS-CoV-2. The samples were drawn from the first 160 participants of the ongoing ImmuneRACE study and from 1,254 subjects provided by 6 global collaborators. A de-identified subject ID, COVID-19 status, age in years and sex were almost always included in the sample metadata. Where available, HLA class I and class II types were taken from metadata supplied by the sample provider and were not determined by assay-based typing.

The paper as a whole reports these results and caveats: How much clinical and demographic metadata was included differed by source and by participant, and the metadata was provided uncurated.

The immunoSEQ Assay, a bias-controlled multiplex PCR, was used to amplify TCRbeta CDR3 regions from genomic DNA. In the authors' own workflow: Within the assay, amplification of reference gene primers was used to estimate how many nucleated cells each sample contained. To quantify the absolute abundance of each unique TCRbeta CDR3 rearrangement, sequence reads were collapsed and filtered. For each sample, productive Simpson clonality was calculated by taking the square root of Simpson's diversity index across productive rearrangements. TCRdb re-hosts the immuneACCESS table, in-frame sequences only. Its copies lack some clones; in the studies checked, an unresolved V gene accounts for under half of them, and the cause for the rest is not known. That table furnishes V, J and clone size, whereas the DNA furnished D and trimming. The sample contains some 24,000 clones, around nine tenths of them found a single time. The ten largest clones add up to about 5.2% of the sample.

Each collaborating institution followed its own protocols to collect whole blood in K2EDTA tubes. For TCRbeta analysis, collaborators shipped samples in one of three forms: frozen whole blood, isolated PBMCs, or DNA extracted from either of those sample types. Unmatched junction bases come to 9, with V trimmed by 0 bases and J by 4 bases. CDR1 and CDR2, per the germline V gene, are SGHTA and FQGTGA. Its CDR3 holds 17 amino acids, cysteine through phenylalanine. Kept here is only the CDR3 DNA, which spans 51 bases and is read in frame from base 1. Sequenced input: peripheral blood. The V and J segments used are TRBV7-3 and TRBJ2-5; 9 bases in between match TRBD2. This clonotype originated in a man in his fifties or sixties with active COVID-19. The CDR3 in this case is CASSLTGSGSFRETQYF. In nucleotide form, the sequence is TGTGCCAGCAGCTTAACGGGTAGCGGGAGTTTTCGAGAGACCCAGTACTTC.